Here is one TCR beta chain with its context. Its antigen remains unknown. V lost 1 base, J lost 2 bases, and 6 bases lay in between. The CDR3 length is 14 residues. Germline values: CDR1 SGHTA, CDR2 FQGNSA. Making TCR cDNA involved 5'RACE template switching, which added UMIs and a universal primer site. TCRdb independently ran MiXCR on the 5' RACE reads; one entry per CDR3 protein. The sample has roughly 330,000 distinct CDR3 sequences, around 6.8% seen once. The data were obtained in a study of T cells after yellow fever vaccination. Findings of the study overall: Abundant contaminating clonotypes from the bulk population could appear in FACS-sorted repertoires. Few clonotypes appeared in both CD4 and CD8 compartments.

The sequencing used PBMCs, collected roughly seven weeks after the first yellow fever vaccination. The receptor was isolated from a young man who received the YFV17D yellow fever vaccine. This chain joins TRBV7-2 and TRBJ1-5; D is ambiguous. CDR3 region: CASSLEEGNQPQHF. The CDR3, as DNA: TGTGCCAGCAGCTTAGAGGAGGGCAATCAGCCCCAGCATTTT.